This T cell receptor (beta chain) originates from a study of cytomegalovirus exposure and HLA in healthy donors. The PCR used 60 Vbeta and 13 Jbeta primers. Assay: immunoSEQ multiplex PCR; the TCRdb copy retains only in-frame clones and omits some. The sample has some 70,000 clones; the top ten hold approximately 2.9%. Trimming took 4 bases from V and 4 from J; bases not matched to a gene: 17. This CDR3 has 18 amino acids. Germline V gives CDR1 SGDLS, CDR2 YYNGEE. Sequencing was done on a sample of PBMCs. This TCR was recovered from a man aged 40-49 years in good health and CMV-seronegative. This rearrangement joins TRBV9 to TRBJ1-1, with 9 bases lining up with TRBD1. The CDR3 DNA reads as TGTGCCAGCAGCTTAACCCAAAGGACAGGGGCACGGGGCACTGAAGCTTTCTTT. This translates into CASSLTQRTGARGTEAFF.